A selection of T cell receptor beta chains follows, all from one sample in a study of T cells in Graves' hyperthyroidism and ophthalmopathy. TCRdb re-called the multiplex PCR reads with MiXCR, one entry per CDR3 protein. The sample records some 180,000 distinct CDR3 sequences, about 18% being singletons. Sequencing was done on a sample of blood. All receptors come from a woman between 50 and 59 years old with Graves' hyperthyroidism. The CDR3 runs from the conserved cysteine through the conserved F or W. D genes are given only for firm matches. Clone size is stated in some rows and not others, as once, few, many or a class when expanded.

cdr3_length: 12; d_call: -; j_call: TRBJ1-1; v_call: TRBV6-2/TRBV6-3; clone_size: -; cdr3_nt: TGTGCCAGCAGTTATGAGAACACTGAAGCTTTCTTT; cdr3_aa: CASSYENTEAFF
cdr3_length: 14; d_call: -; j_call: TRBJ1-1; v_call: TRBV19; clone_size: many; cdr3_nt: TGTGCCAGTAGTATTCCCGTAAAGAACACTGAAGCTTTCTTT; cdr3_aa: CASSIPVKNTEAFF
cdr3_length: 21; d_call: TRBD1; j_call: TRBJ1-6; v_call: TRBV7-2; clone_size: many; cdr3_nt: TGTGCCAGCAGCCCAACTACACAGGGGATGAACCGAATGACCTATAATTCACCCCTCCACTTT; cdr3_aa: CASSPTTQGMNRMTYNSPLHF
cdr3_length: 14; d_call: -; j_call: TRBJ1-6; v_call: TRBV11-1; clone_size: many; cdr3_nt: TGTGCCAGCAGCTTAGGGGAACTGAATTCACCCCTCCACTTT; cdr3_aa: CASSLGELNSPLHF
cdr3_length: 17; d_call: -; j_call: TRBJ2-7; v_call: TRBV4-1; clone_size: few; cdr3_nt: TGCGCCAGCAGCCAAGATCTCCGACAGAGTTTCTCCTACGAGCAGTACTTC; cdr3_aa: CASSQDLRQSFSYEQYF
cdr3_length: 19; d_call: TRBD2; j_call: TRBJ2-3; v_call: TRBV28; clone_size: many; cdr3_nt: TGTGCCAGCAGTTTAGGGAGGTTGGGGCCGGCTAGCGGGGGTGATACGCAGTATTTT; cdr3_aa: CASSLGRLGPASGGDTQYF
cdr3_length: 14; d_call: -; j_call: TRBJ2-1; v_call: TRBV5-1; clone_size: few; cdr3_nt: TGCGCCAGCAGCTTGGAACCAGCGTTCGGTGAGCAGTTCTTC; cdr3_aa: CASSLEPAFGEQFF
cdr3_length: 14; d_call: TRBD1; j_call: TRBJ1-1; v_call: TRBV18; clone_size: many; cdr3_nt: TGTGCCAGCTCACGGGACAGCCTGACGACTGAAGCTTTCTTT; cdr3_aa: CASSRDSLTTEAFF
cdr3_length: 15; d_call: -; j_call: TRBJ1-1; v_call: TRBV5-1; clone_size: many; cdr3_nt: TGCGCCAGCAGCTTGGTGGCAACAGTGCCCACTGAAGCTTTCTTT; cdr3_aa: CASSLVATVPTEAFF
cdr3_length: 14; d_call: -; j_call: TRBJ2-5; v_call: TRBV7-7; clone_size: -; cdr3_nt: TGTGCTAGCAGCTTAGGGGCGTGGGGAGAGACCCAGTACTTC; cdr3_aa: CASSLGAWGETQYF
cdr3_length: 14; d_call: TRBD1; j_call: TRBJ1-2; v_call: TRBV12-3/TRBV12-4; clone_size: -; cdr3_nt: TGTGCCAGCAGCTACGACAGGGGGGACTATGGCTACACCTTC; cdr3_aa: CASSYDRGDYGYTF
cdr3_length: 15; d_call: -; j_call: TRBJ2-1; v_call: TRBV7-9; clone_size: many; cdr3_nt: TGTGCCAGCAGCTTAAAGGACAGCCCCTACAATGAGCAGTTCTTC; cdr3_aa: CASSLKDSPYNEQFF
cdr3_length: 14; d_call: -; j_call: TRBJ1-6; v_call: TRBV7-9; clone_size: many; cdr3_nt: TGTGCCAGCAGCTTCAAAGGAGGGAACTCACCCCTCCACTTT; cdr3_aa: CASSFKGGNSPLHF
cdr3_length: 14; d_call: -; j_call: TRBJ1-5; v_call: TRBV5-1; clone_size: many; cdr3_nt: TGCGCCAGCAGCTTGGATGGTGGGAATCAGCCCCAGCATTTT; cdr3_aa: CASSLDGGNQPQHF
cdr3_length: 16; d_call: -; j_call: TRBJ1-5; v_call: TRBV20-1; clone_size: many; cdr3_nt: TGCAGTGCTAGAGATTCGCTGTATGGTAGCAATCAGCCCCAGCATTTT; cdr3_aa: CSARDSLYGSNQPQHF
cdr3_length: 15; d_call: TRBD2; j_call: TRBJ2-1; v_call: TRBV2; clone_size: -; cdr3_nt: TGTGCCAGCAGGAAGGGACTAGCGGCCGACAATGAGCAGTTCTTC; cdr3_aa: CASRKGLAADNEQFF
cdr3_length: 14; d_call: -; j_call: TRBJ1-5; v_call: TRBV28; clone_size: -; cdr3_nt: TGTGCCAGCAGAATCACAGGGAGCAATCAGCCCCAGCATTTT; cdr3_aa: CASRITGSNQPQHF
cdr3_length: 16; d_call: TRBD1; j_call: TRBJ2-2; v_call: TRBV18; clone_size: -; cdr3_nt: TGTGCCAGCTCACCGTACAGGGGGCTTAACACCGGGGAGCTGTTTTTT; cdr3_aa: CASSPYRGLNTGELFF
cdr3_length: 12; d_call: -; j_call: TRBJ1-2; v_call: TRBV19; clone_size: many; cdr3_nt: TGTGCCAGTTTTACAGGATTCTATGGCTACACCTTC; cdr3_aa: CASFTGFYGYTF
cdr3_length: 14; d_call: -; j_call: TRBJ1-1; v_call: TRBV18; clone_size: many; cdr3_nt: TGTGCCAGCTCACCCTCCGGGAAGAACACTGAAGCTTTCTTT; cdr3_aa: CASSPSGKNTEAFF
cdr3_length: 17; d_call: TRBD1; j_call: TRBJ1-1; v_call: TRBV5-1; clone_size: few; cdr3_nt: TGCGCCAGCATTTCCGGGACAGGGAATGAATTGGACACTGAAGCTTTCTTT; cdr3_aa: CASISGTGNELDTEAFF
cdr3_length: 15; d_call: TRBD2; j_call: TRBJ2-5; v_call: TRBV12-3/TRBV12-4; clone_size: few; cdr3_nt: TGTGCCAGCACCGAGGTAGCGGGGGCAGGGGAGACCCAGTACTTC; cdr3_aa: CASTEVAGAGETQYF
cdr3_length: 14; d_call: -; j_call: TRBJ2-7; v_call: TRBV5-6; clone_size: many; cdr3_nt: TGTGCCAGCAACTGGGCGGGGAGCACCTACGAGCAGTACTTC; cdr3_aa: CASNWAGSTYEQYF
cdr3_length: 15; d_call: -; j_call: TRBJ1-6; v_call: TRBV5-6; clone_size: -; cdr3_nt: TGTGCCAGCAGTACGACGACAGTGCCCAATTCACCCCTCCACTTT; cdr3_aa: CASSTTTVPNSPLHF
cdr3_length: 16; d_call: TRBD1; j_call: TRBJ2-2; v_call: TRBV6-1; clone_size: many; cdr3_nt: TGTGCCAGCACAGGACAGGGGAGGGGGCGGACCGGGGAGCTGTTTTTT; cdr3_aa: CASTGQGRGRTGELFF
cdr3_length: 15; d_call: -; j_call: TRBJ1-5; v_call: TRBV28; clone_size: many; cdr3_nt: TGTGCCAGCAGTTTACAAGGGGGAAGCAATCAGCCCCAGCATTTT; cdr3_aa: CASSLQGGSNQPQHF
cdr3_length: 15; d_call: -; j_call: TRBJ2-7; v_call: TRBV12-3/TRBV12-4; clone_size: many; cdr3_nt: TGTGCCAGCAGTCCTCCGACGGGCGGTACCTACGAGCAGTACTTC; cdr3_aa: CASSPPTGGTYEQYF
cdr3_length: 14; d_call: -; j_call: TRBJ1-1; v_call: TRBV12-3/TRBV12-4; clone_size: many; cdr3_nt: TGTGCCAGCAGGCCGGCGAGAAGGGACACTGAAGCTTTCTTT; cdr3_aa: CASRPARRDTEAFF
cdr3_length: 14; d_call: -; j_call: TRBJ2-6; v_call: TRBV7-9; clone_size: -; cdr3_nt: TGTGCCTGGGGCCCTCTCTCTGGGGCCAACGTCCTGACTTTC; cdr3_aa: CAWGPLSGANVLTF
cdr3_length: 18; d_call: TRBD1; j_call: TRBJ2-7; v_call: TRBV7-9; clone_size: many; cdr3_nt: TGTGCCAGCAGCCCCGTGGAAGTCTGGGGACAGGAATACTACGAGCAGTACTTC; cdr3_aa: CASSPVEVWGQEYYEQYF
cdr3_length: 13; d_call: -; j_call: TRBJ2-7; v_call: TRBV13; clone_size: many; cdr3_nt: TGTGCCAGCAGCTCTGGCGGCGGGGAAAGGCAGTACTTC; cdr3_aa: CASSSGGGERQYF
cdr3_length: 15; d_call: TRBD2; j_call: TRBJ2-1; v_call: TRBV2; clone_size: many; cdr3_nt: TGTGCCAGCATAGGGACTAGCGGGTCCTACAATGAGCAGTTCTTC; cdr3_aa: CASIGTSGSYNEQFF
cdr3_length: 14; d_call: -; j_call: TRBJ1-2; v_call: TRBV19; clone_size: -; cdr3_nt: TGTGCCAGTAGTATGACCCAGCGTGCTCATGGCTACACCTTC; cdr3_aa: CASSMTQRAHGYTF
cdr3_length: 12; d_call: -; j_call: TRBJ1-1; v_call: TRBV29-1; clone_size: many; cdr3_nt: TGCAGCGTCCTTTGGGGGAACACTGAAGCTTTCTTT; cdr3_aa: CSVLWGNTEAFF
cdr3_length: 16; d_call: TRBD2; j_call: TRBJ2-3; v_call: TRBV12-3/TRBV12-4; clone_size: many; cdr3_nt: TGTGCCAGCAGTTTCGGGCTAGCGGGGGCCACAGATACGCAGTATTTT; cdr3_aa: CASSFGLAGATDTQYF
cdr3_length: 12; d_call: -; j_call: TRBJ1-5; v_call: TRBV20-1; clone_size: many; cdr3_nt: TGCAGTGCAAGGGAGAGCAATCGGCCCCAGCATTTT; cdr3_aa: CSARESNRPQHF
cdr3_length: 17; d_call: -; j_call: TRBJ2-3; v_call: TRBV11-2; clone_size: -; cdr3_nt: TGTGCCAGCAGCTTTCTTATAGCAGCAGTACGCACAGATACGCAGTATTTT; cdr3_aa: CASSFLIAAVRTDTQYF
cdr3_length: 12; d_call: -; j_call: TRBJ2-7; v_call: TRBV28; clone_size: -; cdr3_nt: TGTGCCAGCAGTTTATACCTCTACGAGCAGTACTTC; cdr3_aa: CASSLYLYEQYF
cdr3_length: 15; d_call: TRBD2; j_call: TRBJ2-1; v_call: TRBV27; clone_size: few; cdr3_nt: TGTGCCAGCAGCCGAGTAGCGGGGCCTTACAATGAGCAGTTCTTC; cdr3_aa: CASSRVAGPYNEQFF
cdr3_length: 14; d_call: -; j_call: TRBJ2-6; v_call: TRBV7-9; clone_size: many; cdr3_nt: TGTGCCAGCAGTTCAGGGGCTGGGGCCAACGTCCTGACTTTC; cdr3_aa: CASSSGAGANVLTF
cdr3_length: 14; d_call: -; j_call: TRBJ2-2; v_call: TRBV4-1; clone_size: many; cdr3_nt: TGCGCCAGCAGCCAAGGGGAGGGGGTCGGGGAGCTGTTTTTT; cdr3_aa: CASSQGEGVGELFF
cdr3_length: 14; d_call: -; j_call: TRBJ2-5; v_call: TRBV5-1; clone_size: once; cdr3_nt: TGCGCCAGCAGCGCGGAGGACCCTACCGCGACCCAGTACTTC; cdr3_aa: CASSAEDPTATQYF
cdr3_length: 16; d_call: -; j_call: TRBJ2-1; v_call: TRBV6-5; clone_size: -; cdr3_nt: TGTGCCAGCAGTTACTCCAAAATGGCCAGAGACAATGAGCAGTTCTTC; cdr3_aa: CASSYSKMARDNEQFF
cdr3_length: 18; d_call: -; j_call: TRBJ1-4; v_call: TRBV28; clone_size: many; cdr3_nt: TGTGCCAGCAGTTTATTCCGGGCAACGGACAGTAGGGGTGAAAAACTGTTTTTT; cdr3_aa: CASSLFRATDSRGEKLFF
cdr3_length: 15; d_call: -; j_call: TRBJ2-1; v_call: TRBV11-2; clone_size: -; cdr3_nt: TGTGCCAGCAGCTTAGAAAGGACAAATTACAATGAGCAGTTCTTC; cdr3_aa: CASSLERTNYNEQFF
cdr3_length: 13; d_call: -; j_call: TRBJ2-3; v_call: TRBV12-3/TRBV12-4; clone_size: many; cdr3_nt: TGTGCCAGCACCCCGTGGAGCACAGATACGCAGTATTTT; cdr3_aa: CASTPWSTDTQYF
cdr3_length: 16; d_call: -; j_call: TRBJ2-1; v_call: TRBV29-1; clone_size: many; cdr3_nt: TGCAGCGTTGAGTGGTCCAGCCCGATCTCCTACAATGAGCAGTTCTTC; cdr3_aa: CSVEWSSPISYNEQFF
cdr3_length: 12; d_call: -; j_call: TRBJ2-3; v_call: TRBV11-2; clone_size: -; cdr3_nt: TGTGCCAGCAGCTTATGGGGGAATACGCAGTATTTT; cdr3_aa: CASSLWGNTQYF
cdr3_length: 15; d_call: TRBD1; j_call: TRBJ2-2; v_call: TRBV4-2; clone_size: many; cdr3_nt: TGTGCCAGCAGTCTTGGGGACAGGGGAGCTGGGGAGCTGTTTTTT; cdr3_aa: CASSLGDRGAGELFF
cdr3_length: 17; d_call: -; j_call: TRBJ2-2; v_call: TRBV4-1; clone_size: few; cdr3_nt: TGCGCCAGCAGCCAAGAAATGGGGGCGAGAAACACCGGGGAGCTGTTTTTT; cdr3_aa: CASSQEMGARNTGELFF
cdr3_length: 12; d_call: TRBD1; j_call: TRBJ2-1; v_call: TRBV6-1; clone_size: many; cdr3_nt: TGTGCCAGCAGCCGACAGGGATTTGAGCAGTTCTTC; cdr3_aa: CASSRQGFEQFF
cdr3_length: 14; d_call: -; j_call: TRBJ2-7; v_call: TRBV5-5; clone_size: many; cdr3_nt: TGTGCCAGCAGCTTGTCCGGTGAGGGCTACGAGCAGTACTTC; cdr3_aa: CASSLSGEGYEQYF
cdr3_length: 13; d_call: -; j_call: TRBJ1-1; v_call: TRBV5-1; clone_size: many; cdr3_nt: TGCGCCAGCAGCCTGGCAACGGGGTTGGATCCTTTCTTT; cdr3_aa: CASSLATGLDPFF
cdr3_length: 13; d_call: TRBD1; j_call: TRBJ2-5; v_call: TRBV6-4; clone_size: -; cdr3_nt: TGTGCCAGCAGTGAGGGACAGGAGGAGACCCAGTACTTC; cdr3_aa: CASSEGQEETQYF